Sequencing of this T cell receptor beta chain was carried out in a study of blood T cell repertoires in COVID-19. Study-level information: Collection of acute and convalescent COVID-19 samples took place in the United States, Italy and Spain. PBMCs, B-cell-depleted T cells, or T cells provided the cDNA or gDNA that made up the material.

Per the germline V gene, CDR1 is SNHLY and CDR2 is FYNNEI. V gave up 7 bases and J gave up 6 bases; unmatched junction bases: 8. The CDR3 covers 13 residues. Per the original methods: Nucleated cell number was recorded as an estimate derived from reference gene primer amplification. The table came from immunoSEQ multiplex PCR; TCRdb's copy has only in-frame clones and leaves some out. That table furnishes V, J and clone size, whereas the DNA furnished D and trimming. This sample has roughly 120,000 clones, with 70% to 85% found just once. At least ten counts were recorded for this clone. The chain couples TRBV2 to TRBJ2-7; 8 nucleotides match TRBD2. The sequence was collected from a man between 65 and 85 years old with active or convalescent COVID-19. Sequenced material: peripheral blood. CDR3 in DNA: TGTGCCAGCACCCTGGGCGGGGGGCGCGAGCAGTACTTC. Encoded protein: CASTLGGGREQYF.